These 13 T cell receptor beta chains originate from one sample sequenced in a study of T cells in women clearing cervical HPV infection. Clones were read by immunoSEQ multiplex PCR, and TCRdb kept only the in-frame ones, dropping some. The clone table shows about 44,000 clones, with the ten largest holding roughly 1.2%. Sequenced input: blood buffy coat. The receptors come from a woman aged 18 to 75 with a cervical HPV16 infection that either progressed to CIN3+ or cleared (not recorded which).

Partial CDR3 DNA: TGCGCCAGCAGCTGGGACAGGGGAGATACC. Protein: CASSWDRGDT. The full-length CDR3 reads as CASSWDRGDTQYF. The chain combines TRBV5-1 with TRBJ2-5, with 10 bases that match TRBD1. The DNA ends 3 residues before the CDR3 does, and the rest of the CDR3 is filled in from the germline J gene. Per the germline V gene, CDR1 is SGHRS and CDR2 is YFSETQ. This CDR3 is 13 amino acids long.

A word on this clone: The CDR3 end lies 3 residues beyond the end of the read and is filled in from the germline J gene. This rearrangement joins TRBV19 to TRBJ2-3, with 8 bases that match TRBD1. The CDR3 totals 16 residues. Unmatched junction bases numbered 12, after V lost 6 bases and J lost 4 bases. Per germline, CDR1 LNHDA and CDR2 SQIVND (reference sequence). The part of the CDR3 DNA that was read is TGTGCCAGTAGCCAGGGGGCGCAGGGGGCGCCAGATACG. Translation: CASSQGAQGAPDT. The CDR3 as a whole reads CASSQGAQGAPDTQYF. Using reference TRBV19 and TRBJ2-3 for the parts outside the CDR3, the full variable domain is DGGITQSPKYLFRKEGQNVTLSCEQNLNHDAMYWYRQDPGQGLRLIYYSQIVNDFQKGDIAEGYSVSREKKESFPLTVTSAQKNPTAFYLCASSQGAQGAPDTQYFGPGTRLTVL.

Partial CDR3 DNA: TGTGCCAGCAGCGAAGGGGGGACAGGGATAGTTGAGACC. This sequence encodes CASSEGGTGIVET. The entire CDR3 is CASSEGGTGIVETQYF. The chain is built from TRBV4-2 and TRBJ2-5; 9 nucleotides align to TRBD1. The read stops 3 residues short of the end of the CDR3; the missing end is completed from the germline J gene. CDR1 is LGHNA and CDR2 is YNFKEQ in the germline V gene. The CDR3 length is 16 residues. Trimming removed 5 bases from V and 5 bases from J; junction bases left unmatched: 12.

Worth noting for this clone: The CDR3 is cut off 3 residues early in the read; its end comes from the germline J gene. V is TRBV19 and J is TRBJ2-2, with TRBD1 identical over 10 bases. This CDR3 is 15 amino acids long. The germline gives CDR1 LNHDA, CDR2 SQIVND (reference sequence). The CDR3: CASSPRGQGNSPLFF. The sequenced part of the CDR3 DNA is TGTGCCAGTAGTCCACGGGGACAGGGGAATTCACCG.

Concerning this clone: The CDR3 end is not reached by the read, which stops 3 residues before it; the germline J gene fills it in. The chain couples TRBV30 to TRBJ2-5, with TRBD1 matching over 8 bases. Germline CDR1 and CDR2: GTSNPN and SVGIG (reference sequence). The CDR3 runs 13 residues. Trimming cost V 2 bases and J 6 bases; bases outside gene matches: 5. The DNA read from the CDR3 is TGTGCCTGGAGTCAGGGGGCGGTCAAGACC. It is translated as CAWSQGAVKT. From start to end, the CDR3 is CAWSQGAVKTQYF.

Comment on this clone: The CDR3 end is not reached by the read, which stops 3 residues before it; the germline J gene fills it in. The gene calls are TRBV7-9 and TRBJ2-2, with D perhaps given as TRBD1 or TRBD2 (5 bases each). The CDR3 covers 14 residues. Trimming took 0 bases from V and 6 from J, leaving 8 bases between them. Germline V gene sequence: CDR1 SEHNR, CDR2 FQNEAQ (reference sequence). The CDR3 loop is CASSLAQEAGELFF. The part of the CDR3 DNA that was read is TGTGCCAGCAGCTTAGCACAGGAGGCCGGGGAG.

A note on this clone: The CDR3 extends 3 residues past the end of the read, so its final part is completed from the germline J gene. The chain joins TRBV3-1 (or the pseudogene TRBV3-2) to TRBJ2-5, with D possibly TRBD2 on 6 matching bases. Germline V lookup: CDR1 LGHDT, CDR2 YNNKEL (reference sequence). Trimming removed 0 bases at V and 5 bases at J, with 13 bases between. There are 15 residues in the CDR3. This CDR3 reads CASSQDSGPRETQYF. The part of the CDR3 DNA that was read is TGTGCCAGCAGCCAAGACAGCGGGCCACGGGAGACC.

Worth noting for this clone: Coverage ceases 3 residues before the CDR3 finishes, and the germline J gene fills in the end. The chain employs TRBV12-5 and TRBJ1-4; the match to TRBD1 covers 7 bases. V dropped 2 bases and J dropped 4; count of bases not matched to a gene: 7. The CDR3 covers 16 residues. The germline V gene has CDR1 LGHNT and CDR2 FRNRAP. Here the CDR3 reads CASGLLGTVLNEKLFF. The CDR3 DNA, read in part, is TGTGCTAGTGGTTTGCTCGGGACAGTCCTTAATGAAAAA.

As for this clone: The DNA ends 3 residues before the CDR3 does, and the rest of the CDR3 is filled in from the germline J gene. The chain combines TRBV7-9 with TRBJ2-5, with 8 nucleotides matching TRBD1. This CDR3 has 14 residues. Trimming cost V 5 bases and J 0 bases; bases outside gene matches: 2. CDR1 and CDR2 (germline): SEHNR, FQNEAQ (reference sequence). The DNA read from the CDR3 is TGTGCCAGCAGCCAGGACAGGGACCAAGAGACC. Translating gives CASSQDRDQET. The full CDR3 is CASSQDRDQETQYF.

On this clone itself: The read terminates 3 residues ahead of where the CDR3 ends, so the germline J gene completes it. The gene calls are TRBV5-1 and TRBJ2-5, with 9 nucleotides matching TRBD1. The CDR3 is 15 residues long. Trimming removed 0 bases from V and 6 bases from J; junction bases left unmatched: 6. CDR1 SGHRS and CDR2 YFSETQ come from the germline V gene. The CDR3 bases that were read are TGCGCCAGCAGCTTGGATGCTGACAGGGGGAAGACC. Residues: CASSLDADRGKT. The whole CDR3 region reads CASSLDADRGKTQYF.

About this clone: Sequencing ends 3 residues short of the CDR3 end; the germline J gene provides the rest. V usage is TRBV19 and J usage is TRBJ1-2; the match to TRBD1 covers 7 bases. Germline trimming cut 8 bases from V and 3 bases from J; bases unmatched to any gene: 6. The CDR3 sequence is 13 residues long. Looked up from germline, CDR1 is LNHDA and CDR2 is SQIVND (reference sequence). The CDR3 loop reads CASQPGQHYGYTF. The sequenced CDR3 bases are TGTGCCAGTCAGCCGGGACAGCACTATGGC.

A remark on this clone: From the germline J gene comes the end of the CDR3, since the read stops 3 residues before it. The chain uses TRBV7-9 and TRBJ2-1; TRBD2 aligns across 7 bases. The length of the CDR3 is 14 residues. The trim removed 1 base at V and 8 bases at J, leaving 5 bases unmatched. CDR1 is SEHNR and CDR2 is FQNEAQ in the germline V gene (reference sequence). The CDR3 is CASSLVGGFDEQFF. CDR3 DNA (partial): TGTGCCAGCAGCTTAGTGGGGGGGTTCGATGAG.

In the case of this clone: From the germline J gene comes the end of the CDR3, since the read stops 3 residues before it. Distinct nucleotide sequences in the sample also encode this CDR3. The V and J genes are TRBV18 and TRBJ2-7; no clear D. Germline CDR1 KGHSH, CDR2 LQKENI. Trimming pared 2 bases from V and 0 bases from J, leaving 8 bases between. CDR3 length: 14 residues. The CDR3 sequence: CASSPAGSSYEQYF. CDR3 DNA, as far as it was read: TGTGCCAGCTCACCAGCCGGTAGCTCCTACGAG.